This TCR beta chain was obtained from a study of blood T cell repertoires in COVID-19. Only in-frame clones appear in the TCRdb table, and some are missing; sequencing was by immunoSEQ multiplex PCR. The data show 360,000 or so clones, about 90% seen once. The CDR3 consists of 13 residues. CDR1 is SNHLY, CDR2 FYNNEI, per germline. Trimming removed 7 bases at V and 4 bases at J, with 11 bases between. The count of this clone is one. Sequencing used PBMCs or T cells enriched from blood (not recorded which). The sequence derives from a woman in her twenties or thirties who had recovered from COVID-19. The chain recombines TRBV2 with TRBJ1-3, with D unclear. CDR3 in DNA: TGTGCCAGCAACGTACAGACAGGAAACACCATATATTTT. Translation: CASNVQTGNTIYF.